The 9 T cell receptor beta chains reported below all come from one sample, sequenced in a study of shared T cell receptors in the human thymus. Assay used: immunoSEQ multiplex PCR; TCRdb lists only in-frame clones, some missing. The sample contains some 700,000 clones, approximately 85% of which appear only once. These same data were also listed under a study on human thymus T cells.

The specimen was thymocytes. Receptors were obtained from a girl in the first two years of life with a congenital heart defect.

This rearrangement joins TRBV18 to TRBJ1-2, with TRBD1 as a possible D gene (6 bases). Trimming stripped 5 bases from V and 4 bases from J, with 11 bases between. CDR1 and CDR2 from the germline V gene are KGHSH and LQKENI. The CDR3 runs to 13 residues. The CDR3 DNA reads TGTGCCAGCTCAAAACAGGGCGCCTATGGCTACACCTTC. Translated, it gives CASSKQGAYGYTF.

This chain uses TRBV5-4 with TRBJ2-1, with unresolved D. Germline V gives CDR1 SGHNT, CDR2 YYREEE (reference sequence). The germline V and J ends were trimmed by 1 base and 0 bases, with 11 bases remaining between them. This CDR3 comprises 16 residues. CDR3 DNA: TGTGCCAGCAGCTTGAGCCTTCCGAGCTCCTACAATGAGCAGTTCTTC. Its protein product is CASSLSLPSSYNEQFF.

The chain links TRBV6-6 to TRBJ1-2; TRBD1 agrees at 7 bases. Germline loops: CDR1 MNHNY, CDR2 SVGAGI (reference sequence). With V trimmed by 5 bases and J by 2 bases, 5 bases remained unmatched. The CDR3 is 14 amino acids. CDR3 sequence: CASSPTGQNYGYTF. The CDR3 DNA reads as TGTGCCAGCAGTCCCACGGGACAGAACTATGGCTACACCTTC.

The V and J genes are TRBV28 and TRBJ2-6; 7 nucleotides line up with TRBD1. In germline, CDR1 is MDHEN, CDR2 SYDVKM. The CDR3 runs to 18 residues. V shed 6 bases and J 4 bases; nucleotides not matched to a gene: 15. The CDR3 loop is CASRPPLVPGQGANVLTF. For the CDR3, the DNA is TGTGCCAGCAGACCCCCCCTCGTCCCGGGACAGGGGGCCAACGTCCTGACTTTC. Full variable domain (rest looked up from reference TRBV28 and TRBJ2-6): DVKVTQSSRYLVKRTGEKVFLECVQDMDHENMFWYRQDPGLGLRLIYFSYDVKMKEKGDIPEGYSVSREKKERFSLILESASTNQTSMYLCASRPPLVPGQGANVLTFGAGSRLTVL.

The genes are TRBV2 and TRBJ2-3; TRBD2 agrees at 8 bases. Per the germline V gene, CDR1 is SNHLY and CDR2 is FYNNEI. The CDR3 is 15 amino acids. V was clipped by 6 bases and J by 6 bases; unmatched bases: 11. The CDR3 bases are TGTGCCAGCAGCCCGGGACTAGGGTTAACGGATACGCAGTATTTT. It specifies CASSPGLGLTDTQYF.

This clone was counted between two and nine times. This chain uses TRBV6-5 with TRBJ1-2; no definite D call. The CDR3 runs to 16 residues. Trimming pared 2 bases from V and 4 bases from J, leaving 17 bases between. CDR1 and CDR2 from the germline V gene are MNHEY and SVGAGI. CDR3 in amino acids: CASSYALIDGSYGYTF. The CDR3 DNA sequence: TGTGCCAGCAGTTACGCCCTAATAGACGGGTCCTATGGCTACACCTTC.

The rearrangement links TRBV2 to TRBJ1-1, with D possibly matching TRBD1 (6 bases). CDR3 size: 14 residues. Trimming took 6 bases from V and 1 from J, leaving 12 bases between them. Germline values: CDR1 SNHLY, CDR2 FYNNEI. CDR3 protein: CASRVSRGNTEAFF. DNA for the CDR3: TGTGCCAGCAGGGTATCCAGGGGGAACACTGAAGCTTTCTTT.

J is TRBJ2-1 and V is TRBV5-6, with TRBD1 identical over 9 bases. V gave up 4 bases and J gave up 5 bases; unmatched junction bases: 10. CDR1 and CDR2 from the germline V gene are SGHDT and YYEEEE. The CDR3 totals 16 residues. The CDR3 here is CASSPDMDRGDNEQFF. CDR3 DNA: TGTGCCAGCAGCCCGGATATGGACAGGGGTGACAATGAGCAGTTCTTC.

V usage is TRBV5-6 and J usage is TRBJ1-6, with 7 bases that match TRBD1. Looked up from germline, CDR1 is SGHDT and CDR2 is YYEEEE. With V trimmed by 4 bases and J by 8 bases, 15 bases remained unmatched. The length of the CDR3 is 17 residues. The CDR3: CASSPAHDRVGDSPLHF. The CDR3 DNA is TGTGCCAGCAGCCCGGCACACGACAGGGTAGGAGATTCACCCCTCCACTTT.